A selection of T cell receptor beta chains follows, all from one sample in a study of CD8 T cells in Susac syndrome. A single record per CDR3 protein comes from TCRdb applying MiXCR to the immunoSEQ multiplex PCR reads. The sample shows approximately 74,000 distinct CDR3 sequences, 94% of them seen only once. The sequenced material came from CD8+ T cells from PBMCs. These receptor sequences come from a human donor with Susac syndrome. CDR3s leave out the opening cysteine and the closing phenylalanine or tryptophan. Fields, in order: J gene, V gene, CDR3 protein.

j_call: TRBJ1-2
v_call: TRBV5-1
cdr3_aa: ASTPGTGGNYGYT

j_call: TRBJ2-7
v_call: TRBV28
cdr3_aa: ASSYNPGEQY

j_call: TRBJ2-7
v_call: TRBV27
cdr3_aa: ASSRGYEQY

j_call: TRBJ2-1
v_call: TRBV12-3/TRBV12-4
cdr3_aa: ASLDRLVDEQF

j_call: TRBJ2-7
v_call: TRBV7-8
cdr3_aa: ASSATGGEQY

j_call: TRBJ2-2
v_call: TRBV7-9
cdr3_aa: ASSPSGIVTGELF

j_call: TRBJ2-2
v_call: TRBV3-1
cdr3_aa: ASSQAGLYTGELF

j_call: TRBJ1-5
v_call: TRBV7-9
cdr3_aa: ASSILQGLQH

j_call: TRBJ2-3
v_call: TRBV15
cdr3_aa: ATSRTPGQGADTQY

j_call: TRBJ2-1
v_call: TRBV27
cdr3_aa: ASSTSHEQF

j_call: TRBJ2-2
v_call: TRBV4-3
cdr3_aa: ASSPLESAGELF

j_call: TRBJ2-2
v_call: TRBV28
cdr3_aa: ASSLDRTDLSFTGELF

j_call: TRBJ2-1
v_call: TRBV6-2/TRBV6-3
cdr3_aa: ASTSPRSSYNEQF

j_call: TRBJ1-2
v_call: TRBV2
cdr3_aa: ASSEAPINYGYT

j_call: TRBJ2-7
v_call: TRBV13
cdr3_aa: ASSFRDYEQY

j_call: TRBJ2-5
v_call: TRBV2
cdr3_aa: ASTSGLAGEETQY

j_call: TRBJ2-7
v_call: TRBV7-8
cdr3_aa: ASSLVLAGGPIISYEQY

j_call: TRBJ2-2
v_call: TRBV24-1
cdr3_aa: ATSDFRDASGELF

j_call: TRBJ1-1
v_call: TRBV27
cdr3_aa: ASNPGPINTEAF

j_call: TRBJ1-4
v_call: TRBV4-3
cdr3_aa: ASSQETDSNEKLF

j_call: TRBJ2-3
v_call: TRBV25-1
cdr3_aa: ASSEYIPASVRGTDTQY

j_call: TRBJ2-6
v_call: TRBV5-6
cdr3_aa: ASSLPSVGANVLT

j_call: TRBJ2-3
v_call: TRBV7-9
cdr3_aa: ASPEGGFGTDTQY

j_call: TRBJ2-1
v_call: TRBV20-1
cdr3_aa: SARDFREGDEQF

j_call: TRBJ1-2
v_call: TRBV4-2
cdr3_aa: ASSQETGGSYGYT

j_call: TRBJ1-5
v_call: TRBV28
cdr3_aa: ASTTPTGWNQPQH

j_call: TRBJ1-1
v_call: TRBV13
cdr3_aa: ASSAGSHTEAF

j_call: TRBJ2-7
v_call: TRBV7-7
cdr3_aa: ASSLTHRTRGTYEQY

j_call: TRBJ1-1
v_call: TRBV7-9
cdr3_aa: ASSPRDRQNTEAF

j_call: NA
v_call: TRBV27
cdr3_aa: ATLTLGDRSYEQY

j_call: TRBJ2-1
v_call: TRBV20-1
cdr3_aa: SARSLAGGLNEQF

j_call: TRBJ1-1
v_call: TRBV24-1
cdr3_aa: ATRGPNTEAF

j_call: TRBJ2-2
v_call: TRBV13
cdr3_aa: ASSLPDRGLGTGELF

j_call: TRBJ2-5
v_call: TRBV5-4
cdr3_aa: ASSLDWGETQY

j_call: TRBJ2-5
v_call: TRBV4-2
cdr3_aa: ASRGGPDQETQY

j_call: TRBJ2-3
v_call: TRBV7-2
cdr3_aa: ASNLRQSTDTQY

j_call: TRBJ1-5
v_call: TRBV30
cdr3_aa: AWSAGQGAVPQH

j_call: TRBJ2-1
v_call: TRBV4-3
cdr3_aa: ASSRGALDLAYNEQF

j_call: TRBJ2-5
v_call: TRBV29-1
cdr3_aa: SVELDETSGFSGETQY

j_call: TRBJ2-5
v_call: TRBV7-2
cdr3_aa: ASTPKGIGETQY

j_call: TRBJ1-5
v_call: TRBV4-3
cdr3_aa: ASSQGARQPQH

j_call: TRBJ2-7
v_call: TRBV28
cdr3_aa: ASRPGRGSLSYEQY

j_call: TRBJ2-7
v_call: TRBV28
cdr3_aa: ASSYLAGVHEQY